This T cell receptor (beta chain) was recorded in a study of T cell repertoires in urothelial bladder cancer. Assay: immunoSEQ multiplex PCR; the TCRdb copy retains only in-frame clones and omits some. The data contain about 2,300 clones, about 75% of them singletons. This clone was counted a few times. Germline CDR1 MNHNY, CDR2 SVGAGI (reference sequence). This CDR3 has 13 residues. The V and J ends lost 5 bases and 5 bases respectively, with 12 bases between them. The sequenced sample was tumor-infiltrating cells from bladder cancer. J is TRBJ1-2 and V is TRBV6-6, with D possibly being TRBD1 (5 bases). The clonotype comes from a human donor with urothelial carcinoma. The CDR3: CASSRARDYGYTF. The CDR3 DNA reads TGTGCCAGCAGTAGGGCCAGGGATTATGGCTACACCTTC.